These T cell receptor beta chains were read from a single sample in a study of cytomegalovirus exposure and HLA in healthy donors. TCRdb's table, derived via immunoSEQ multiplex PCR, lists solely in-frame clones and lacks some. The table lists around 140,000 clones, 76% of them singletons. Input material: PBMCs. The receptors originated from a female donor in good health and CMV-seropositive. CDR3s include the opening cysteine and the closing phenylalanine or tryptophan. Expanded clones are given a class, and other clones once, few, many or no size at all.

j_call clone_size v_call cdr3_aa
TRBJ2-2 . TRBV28 CASTQTGAGGELFF
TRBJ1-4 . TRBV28 CASSAPGGMIEKLFF
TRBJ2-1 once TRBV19 CASSQWGTAGDEQFF
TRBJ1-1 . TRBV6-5 CASSYDRDRRNTEAFF
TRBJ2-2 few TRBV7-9 CSSSLPRLAGVTGELFF
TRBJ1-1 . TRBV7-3 CASSLTGLEQAFF
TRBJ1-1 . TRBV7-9 CASSRGTEAFF
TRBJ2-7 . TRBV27 CASSTGDWSYEQYF
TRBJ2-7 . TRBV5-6 CASSLVRDRVNEQYF
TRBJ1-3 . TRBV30 CAWRTVRAIYF
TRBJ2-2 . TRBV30 CAWRDTRYTGELFF
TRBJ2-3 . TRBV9 CASSVGASGRAGSTDTQYF
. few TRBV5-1 CASSAGLTYEQYF
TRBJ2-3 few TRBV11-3 CASSLDSGGASTDTQYF
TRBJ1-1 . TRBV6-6 CASSYSREANTEAFF
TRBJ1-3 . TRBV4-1 CASSQVSGNTIYF
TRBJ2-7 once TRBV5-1 CASSLDGGVQTYEQYF
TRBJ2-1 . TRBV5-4 CASSFEQNEQFF
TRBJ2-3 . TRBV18 CASSRQGADTQYF
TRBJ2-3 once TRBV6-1 CASSTSSYTDTQYF
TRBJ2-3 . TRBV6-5 CASSLLAHIPTDTQYF
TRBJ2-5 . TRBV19 CASRVAGAQETQYF
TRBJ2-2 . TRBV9 CASSPQRTTGELFF
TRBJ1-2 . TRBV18 CASSPRGGANYGYTF
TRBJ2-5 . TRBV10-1 CASTLRPGHSKETQYF
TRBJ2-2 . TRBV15 CATSDPSGGRNGELFF
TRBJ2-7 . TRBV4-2 CASSQATNYEQYF
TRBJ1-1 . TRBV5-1 CASSLGGNTEAFF
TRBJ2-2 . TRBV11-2 CASSPLRELFF
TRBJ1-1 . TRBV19 CASSMIGGSGAFF
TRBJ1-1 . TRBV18 CASSPNRVRTEAFF
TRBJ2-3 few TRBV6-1 CASRPGQSTDTQYF
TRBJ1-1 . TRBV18 CASSISRDTEAFF
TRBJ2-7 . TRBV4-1 CASSPGQGTYEQYF
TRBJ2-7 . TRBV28 CASSLSSGTSYEQYF
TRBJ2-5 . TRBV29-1 CSVEQHRGRQETQYF
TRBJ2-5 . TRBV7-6 CASSQTSGGETQYF
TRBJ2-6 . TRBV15 CATSRPSGGSGANVLTF
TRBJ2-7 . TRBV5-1 CASSFTSGSSEQYF
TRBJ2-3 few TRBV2 CASSRTASTDTQYF
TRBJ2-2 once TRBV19 CASSNPSGRNTGELFF
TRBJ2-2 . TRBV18 CASSGVLAGAGGTGELFF
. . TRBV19 CASSPTGGAYEQYF
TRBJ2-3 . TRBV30 CAWSLAGSGSHTYTDTQYF
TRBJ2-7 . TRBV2 CASSATLYEQYF
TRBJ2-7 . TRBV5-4 CASSLGGTAYEQYF
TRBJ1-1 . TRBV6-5 CASGQGSVTEAFF
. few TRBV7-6 CASSLGVLYEQYF
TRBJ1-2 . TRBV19 CASLKETGYGYTF
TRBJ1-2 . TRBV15 CATSSLQGGGYTF
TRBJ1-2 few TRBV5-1 CASSLGMADGYTF
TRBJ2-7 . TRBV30 CAWTSGRNFHSYEQYF
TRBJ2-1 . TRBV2 CASSKTGGWYNEQFF